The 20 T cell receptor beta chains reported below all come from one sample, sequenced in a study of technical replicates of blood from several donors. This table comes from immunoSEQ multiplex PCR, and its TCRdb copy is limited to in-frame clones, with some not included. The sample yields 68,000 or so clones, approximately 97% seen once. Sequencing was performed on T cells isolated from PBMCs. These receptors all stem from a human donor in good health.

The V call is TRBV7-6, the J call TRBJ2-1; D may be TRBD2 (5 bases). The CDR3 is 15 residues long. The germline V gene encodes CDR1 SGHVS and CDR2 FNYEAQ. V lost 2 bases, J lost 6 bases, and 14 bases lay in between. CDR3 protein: CASSLFGLAPNEQFF. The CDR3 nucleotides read TGTGCCAGCAGCTTATTTGGGCTAGCTCCCAATGAGCAGTTCTTC.

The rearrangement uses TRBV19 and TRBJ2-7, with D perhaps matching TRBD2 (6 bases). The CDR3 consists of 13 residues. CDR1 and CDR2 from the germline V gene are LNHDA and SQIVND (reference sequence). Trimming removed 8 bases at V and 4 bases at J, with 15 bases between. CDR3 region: CASRGRELYEQYF. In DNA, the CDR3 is TGTGCCAGTCGGGGTCGGGAGCTATACGAGCAGTACTTC.

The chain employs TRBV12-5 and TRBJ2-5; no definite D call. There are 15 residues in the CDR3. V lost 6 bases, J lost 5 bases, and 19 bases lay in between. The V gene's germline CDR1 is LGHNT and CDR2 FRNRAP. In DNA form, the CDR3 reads TGTGCTAGTGGCCCAGAAACCTCTTACCCCGAGACCCAGTACTTC. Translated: CASGPETSYPETQYF.

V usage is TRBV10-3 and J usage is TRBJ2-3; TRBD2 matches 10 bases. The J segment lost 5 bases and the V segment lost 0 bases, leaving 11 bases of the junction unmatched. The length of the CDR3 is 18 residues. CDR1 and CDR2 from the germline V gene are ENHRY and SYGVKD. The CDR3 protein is CAISESTQREGRRDTQYF. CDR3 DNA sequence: TGTGCCATCAGTGAGTCGACTCAGCGGGAGGGCCGAAGAGATACGCAGTATTTT.

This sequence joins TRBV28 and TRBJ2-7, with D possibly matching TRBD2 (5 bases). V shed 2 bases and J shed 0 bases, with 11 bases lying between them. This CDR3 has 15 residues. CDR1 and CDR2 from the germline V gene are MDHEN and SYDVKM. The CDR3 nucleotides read TGTGCCAGCAGTTTAGGACTGATCTTCTCCTACGAGCAGTACTTC. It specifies CASSLGLIFSYEQYF.

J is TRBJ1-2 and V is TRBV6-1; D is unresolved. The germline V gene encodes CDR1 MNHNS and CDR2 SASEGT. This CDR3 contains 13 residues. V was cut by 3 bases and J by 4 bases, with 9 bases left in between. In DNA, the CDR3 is TGTGCCAGCAGTGAGAGTACAGTCTATGGCTACACCTTC. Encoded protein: CASSESTVYGYTF.

CDR3 bases: TGTGCCAGCAGTTCTCCACAGGGGAGTAATGAAAAACTGTTTTTT. Its translation is CASSSPQGSNEKLFF. The chain uses TRBV28 and TRBJ1-4; 7 bases match TRBD1. CDR1 is MDHEN and CDR2 is SYDVKM in the germline V gene. This CDR3 is built from 15 residues. V shed 4 bases and J 4 bases; nucleotides not matched to a gene: 6.

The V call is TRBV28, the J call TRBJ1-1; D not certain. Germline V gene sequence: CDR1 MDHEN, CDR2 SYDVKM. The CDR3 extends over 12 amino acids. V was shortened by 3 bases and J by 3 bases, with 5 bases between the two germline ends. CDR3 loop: CASSFQYTEAFF. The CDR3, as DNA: TGTGCCAGCAGTTTTCAGTACACTGAAGCTTTCTTT.

The CDR3 region is CASSRRLAGDETQYF. As DNA, the CDR3 is TGTGCCAGCAGCCGTAGGCTAGCGGGAGATGAGACCCAGTACTTC. This sequence joins TRBV4-2 and TRBJ2-5, with 10 bases fitting TRBD2. Unmatched junction bases numbered 7, after V lost 4 bases and J lost 5 bases. Per germline, CDR1 LGHNA and CDR2 YNFKEQ. The CDR3 loop spans 15 amino acids.

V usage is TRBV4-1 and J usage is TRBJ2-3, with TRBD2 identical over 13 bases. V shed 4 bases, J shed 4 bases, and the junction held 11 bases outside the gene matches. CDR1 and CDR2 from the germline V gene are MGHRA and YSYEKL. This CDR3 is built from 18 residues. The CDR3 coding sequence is TGCGCCAGCAGCCCATCCCCCCTACTAGCGGGAGGGGCAGATACGCAGTATTTT. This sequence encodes CASSPSPLLAGGADTQYF.

CDR3 coding DNA: TGTGCCAGCTCACCAAGGGACAGTTCCTACGAGCAGTACTTC. This codes for CASSPRDSSYEQYF. The chain recombines TRBV18 with TRBJ2-7, with 7 bases aligning to TRBD1. This CDR3 comprises 14 residues. The junction had 2 bases not matched to a gene; V was cut back by 2 bases and J by 1 base. Per germline, CDR1 KGHSH and CDR2 LQKENI.

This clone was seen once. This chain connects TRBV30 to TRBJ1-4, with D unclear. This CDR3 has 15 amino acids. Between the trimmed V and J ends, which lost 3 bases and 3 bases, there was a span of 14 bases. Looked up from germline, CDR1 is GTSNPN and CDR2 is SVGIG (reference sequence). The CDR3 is CAWSVTGDPNEKLFF. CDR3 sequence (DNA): TGTGCCTGGAGCGTAACCGGGGATCCTAATGAAAAACTGTTTTTT.

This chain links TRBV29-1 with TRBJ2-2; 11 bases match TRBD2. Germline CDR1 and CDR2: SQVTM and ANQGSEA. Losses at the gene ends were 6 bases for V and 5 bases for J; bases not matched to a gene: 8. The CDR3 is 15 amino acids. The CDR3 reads CSVGPLAGGTGELFF. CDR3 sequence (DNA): TGCAGCGTGGGGCCGCTAGCGGGAGGAACCGGGGAGCTGTTTTTT.

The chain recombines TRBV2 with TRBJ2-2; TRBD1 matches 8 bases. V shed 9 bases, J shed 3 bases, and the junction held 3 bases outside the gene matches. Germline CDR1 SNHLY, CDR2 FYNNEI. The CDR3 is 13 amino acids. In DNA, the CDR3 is TGTGCCAGGACAGGGGCTGACACCGGGGAGCTGTTTTTT. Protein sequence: CARTGADTGELFF. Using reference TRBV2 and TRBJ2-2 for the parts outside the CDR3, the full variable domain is EPEVTQTPSHQVTQMGQEVILRCVPISNHLYFYWYRQILGQKVEFLVSFYNNEISEKSEIFDDQFSVERPDGSNFTLKIRSTKLEDSAMYFCARTGADTGELFFGEGSRLTVL.

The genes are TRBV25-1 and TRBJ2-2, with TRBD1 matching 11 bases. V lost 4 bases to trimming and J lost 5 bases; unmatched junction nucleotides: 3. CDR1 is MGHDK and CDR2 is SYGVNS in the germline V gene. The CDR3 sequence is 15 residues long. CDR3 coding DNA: TGTGCCAGCAGTGTGGACAGGGGGCAAACCGGGGAGCTGTTTTTT. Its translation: CASSVDRGQTGELFF.

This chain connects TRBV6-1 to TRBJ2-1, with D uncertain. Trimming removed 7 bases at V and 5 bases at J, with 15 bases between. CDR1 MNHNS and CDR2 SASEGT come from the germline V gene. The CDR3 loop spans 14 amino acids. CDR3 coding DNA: TGTGCCAGCACCCCTGGCGGAAGAAACAATGAGCAGTTCTTC. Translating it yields CASTPGGRNNEQFF.

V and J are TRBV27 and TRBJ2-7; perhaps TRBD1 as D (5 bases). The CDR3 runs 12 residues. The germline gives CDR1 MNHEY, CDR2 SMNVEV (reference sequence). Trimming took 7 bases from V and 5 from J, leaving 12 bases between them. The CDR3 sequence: CASIRGMNEQYF. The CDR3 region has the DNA TGTGCCAGCATTAGGGGAATGAACGAGCAGTACTTC.

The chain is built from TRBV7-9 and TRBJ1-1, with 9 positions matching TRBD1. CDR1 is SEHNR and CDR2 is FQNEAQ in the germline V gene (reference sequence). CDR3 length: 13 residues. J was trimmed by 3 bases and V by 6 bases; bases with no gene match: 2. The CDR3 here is CASRDRGDTEAFF. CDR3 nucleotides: TGTGCCAGCAGAGACAGGGGGGACACTGAAGCTTTCTTT.

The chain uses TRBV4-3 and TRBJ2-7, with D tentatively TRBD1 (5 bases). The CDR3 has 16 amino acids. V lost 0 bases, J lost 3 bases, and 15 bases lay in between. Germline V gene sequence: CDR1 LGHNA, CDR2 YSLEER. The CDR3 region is CASSQDGQGPHYEQYF. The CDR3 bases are TGCGCCAGCAGCCAAGATGGGCAGGGCCCCCACTACGAGCAGTACTTC.

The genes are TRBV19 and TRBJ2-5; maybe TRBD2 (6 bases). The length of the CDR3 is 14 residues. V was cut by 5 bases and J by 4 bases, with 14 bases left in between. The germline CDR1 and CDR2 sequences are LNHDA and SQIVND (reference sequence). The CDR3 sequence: CASSPTRGGETQYF. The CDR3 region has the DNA TGTGCCAGTAGTCCGACAAGGGGAGGAGAGACCCAGTACTTC.